Ten or more counts support the clone carrying this T cell receptor (beta chain). The authors used template switching to add a universal primer site and gave cDNA unique molecular identifiers. TCRdb re-derived calls from the 5' RACE reads in MiXCR, one entry per CDR3 protein. The sample consists of 1.5 million to 2 million distinct CDR3 sequences, about 32% of them appearing once. The CDR3 sequence is 12 residues long. CDR1 is SQVTM, CDR2 ANQGSEA, per germline. This entry belongs to a study of identical twins. Sequenced input: cord blood. The rearrangement links TRBV29-1 to TRBJ2-3; tentative D call: TRBD1 (6 bases). This TCR derives from a newborn girl in good health. The CDR3 DNA reads TGCCTCGCCGGACGTCAGGGGGATACGCAGTATTTT. Translating it yields CLAGRQGDTQYF.